Each of the 22 T cell receptor beta chains below was sequenced from the same sample in a study of cytomegalovirus exposure and HLA in healthy donors (dated by TCRdb to about 2017). Library preparation was by the immunoSEQ multiplex PCR assay. A mixture of 60 forward primers for TCR Vbeta segments and 13 reverse primers for TCR Jbeta segments was used in the multiplex PCR. The table comes from immuneACCESS by way of TCRdb, which keeps in-frame sequences with V and J called. Part of the clones is missing from these tables; in studies checked, under half for an unresolved V gene and the rest for unknown reasons. Within this sample are over 95,000 clones, with approximately 74% of them counted one time only. The top ten clones comprise 4% to 5% of the sample. Sequences were obtained from PBMCs. These receptors were collected from a woman aged 35 to 49 in good health and CMV-seropositive.

The rearrangement joins TRBV5-1 to TRBJ2-1, with 13 bases lining up with TRBD2. CDR3 size: 17 residues. CDR1 is SGHRS, CDR2 YFSETQ, per germline. Losses at the gene ends were 0 bases for V and 6 bases for J; bases not matched to a gene: 6. CDR3 DNA: TGCGCCAGCAGCTTGGAATTGGGACTAGCGGGACTCAATGAGCAGTTCTTC. As protein: CASSLELGLAGLNEQFF.

The count of this clone is one. The chain employs TRBV14 and TRBJ2-7; D may be TRBD2 (5 bases). This CDR3 contains 13 residues. Germline values: CDR1 SGHDN, CDR2 FVKESK. Trimming took off 7 bases at V and 4 bases at J, with 14 bases between the two ends. This CDR3 is CASMDSVVYEQYF. For the CDR3, the DNA is TGTGCCAGCATGGACTCAGTGGTGTACGAGCAGTACTTC.

V usage is TRBV7-9 and J usage is TRBJ1-2, with 7 nucleotides matching TRBD1. This CDR3 contains 15 residues. Germline V gene sequence: CDR1 SEHNR, CDR2 FQNEAQ (reference sequence). V dropped 5 bases and J dropped 4; count of bases not matched to a gene: 10. The CDR3 bases are TGTGCCAGCAGCCCCCCCGACAGGGAGGTCTATGGCTACACCTTC. As protein: CASSPPDREVYGYTF.

The chain employs TRBV5-1 and TRBJ2-5, with 8 positions matching TRBD1. The CDR3 is made up of 13 amino acids. V lost 4 bases, J lost 7 bases, and 6 bases stayed unmatched. Germline-derived CDR1 and CDR2 are SGHRS and YFSETQ. CDR3 sequence reads: CASSLDRERTQYF. CDR3 coding DNA: TGCGCCAGCAGCCTGGACAGGGAACGGACCCAGTACTTC.

This clone was picked up a small number of times. The chain has TRBV4-2 and TRBJ2-1; the match to TRBD2 covers 14 bases. Germline V lookup: CDR1 LGHNA, CDR2 YNFKEQ. This CDR3 has 19 amino acids. The ends lost 2 bases at V and 0 bases at J; junction bases unmatched: 6. The DNA of the CDR3 is TGTGCCAGCAGCCAATATTCCGGGACTAGCGGGAGCTCCTACAATGAGCAGTTCTTC. This translates into CASSQYSGTSGSSYNEQFF.

The chain employs TRBV27 and TRBJ1-1; D is possibly TRBD1 (6 bases). V was cut by 8 bases and J by 4 bases, with 14 bases left in between. The CDR3 has 13 amino acids. CDR1 and CDR2 (germline): MNHEY, SMNVEV (reference sequence). The DNA of the CDR3 is TGTGCCAGCTCCTTGGTAGGGGGCACTGAAGCTTTCTTT. Translated: CASSLVGGTEAFF.

A single count supports this clone. V and J are TRBV29-1 and TRBJ2-7; 9 bases map to TRBD2. After removal of 4 bases from V and 1 base from J, the junction contained 11 bases not matched to a gene. Germline-derived CDR1 and CDR2 are SQVTM and ANQGSEA. CDR3 size: 16 residues. In DNA form, the CDR3 reads TGCAGCGTTGCACGGGGGCGGGAGGGCCCATCCTACGAGCAGTACTTC. Translating gives CSVARGREGPSYEQYF.

The CDR3 is CASSSLRGTEAFF. In DNA form, the CDR3 reads TGTGCCAGCAGCAGCCTCAGGGGCACTGAAGCTTTCTTT. V gene TRBV6-5 combines with J gene TRBJ1-1, with D perhaps TRBD1 (6 bases). From germline, CDR1 is MNHEY and CDR2 SVGAGI. The CDR3 extends over 13 amino acids. V lost 6 bases, J lost 4 bases, and 12 bases lay in between.

The chain employs TRBV9 and TRBJ2-1; 14 bases are a match to TRBD2. There are 19 residues in the CDR3. Germline CDR1 SGDLS, CDR2 YYNGEE. Germline trimming cut 3 bases from V and 5 bases from J; bases unmatched to any gene: 13. CDR3 DNA sequence: TGTGCCAGCAGCGACCACCCCTCCGGGACTAGCGGGAGCCACAATGAGCAGTTCTTC. It translates to CASSDHPSGTSGSHNEQFF.

The V call is TRBV30, the J call TRBJ2-3, with D uncertain. Trimming took off 0 bases at V and 0 bases at J, with 13 bases between the two ends. The CDR3 extends over 16 amino acids. Germline V gives CDR1 GTSNPN, CDR2 SVGIG (reference sequence). The CDR3 is CAWSVNRDPSTDTQYF. CDR3 DNA sequence: TGTGCCTGGAGTGTTAACCGAGATCCCAGCACAGATACGCAGTATTTT.

V and J are TRBV7-9 and TRBJ1-2, with D perhaps matching TRBD1 (5 bases). V dropped 6 bases and J dropped 7 bases, with 9 bases sitting between them. This CDR3 spans 11 amino acids. Germline lookup yields CDR1 SEHNR and CDR2 FQNEAQ (reference sequence). The CDR3 region has the DNA TGTGCCAGCAGTTGGACATCTGGCTACACCTTC. This gives the protein CASSWTSGYTF.

The gene calls are TRBV29-1 and TRBJ1-1; unclear D gene. V was pared by 7 bases and J by 1 base, with 7 bases between. Looked up from germline, CDR1 is SQVTM and CDR2 is ANQGSEA. The CDR3 has 11 residues. In nucleotides, the CDR3 is TGCAGCGCCCGACAGAACACTGAAGCTTTCTTT. It codes for CSARQNTEAFF.

V and J are TRBV11-2 and TRBJ2-3; 10 bases agree with TRBD2. V was clipped by 3 bases and J by 6 bases; unmatched bases: 6. Germline V gene lookup returns CDR1 SGHAT and CDR2 FQNNGV. This CDR3 spans 15 amino acids. The CDR3 DNA follows: TGTGCCAGCAGCTTCAGCGGGGGGGCGAGGGATACGCAGTATTTT. Amino acids: CASSFSGGARDTQYF.

The chain employs TRBV6-6 and TRBJ2-1; maybe TRBD2 (6 bases). V was cut by 6 bases and J by 0 bases, with 9 bases left in between. CDR1 is MNHNY, CDR2 SVGAGI, per germline (reference sequence). The CDR3 length is 14 residues. The CDR3 DNA follows: TGTGCCAGCAGCCGGGAGAGCTCCTACAATGAGCAGTTCTTC. Residues: CASSRESSYNEQFF.

The rearrangement links TRBV6-5 to TRBJ1-6; D is uncertain. The germline V gene has CDR1 MNHEY and CDR2 SVGAGI. Trimming took off 0 bases at V and 7 bases at J, with 13 bases between the two ends. The CDR3 contains 16 residues. CDR3 nucleotide sequence: TGTGCCAGCAGTTACTCGAATCCGGCAGGCAATTCACCCCTCCACTTT. Encoded protein: CASSYSNPAGNSPLHF.

This clone was recorded only once. The CDR3 region has the DNA TGTGCCAGTAGTGTCGGGGATAGCGGACTAAGCCACTACAATGAGCAGTTCTTC. It codes for CASSVGDSGLSHYNEQFF. The J gene is TRBJ2-1, the V gene TRBV19; TRBD2 might be the D (6 bases). Germline V gives CDR1 LNHDA, CDR2 SQIVND (reference sequence). The CDR3 consists of 18 residues. Between the trimmed V and J ends, which lost 5 bases and 3 bases, there was a span of 23 bases.

There are a few counts of this clone. The chain uses TRBV6-5 and TRBJ2-3; the D gene is possibly TRBD2 (5 bases). Germline V gene data show CDR1 as MNHEY and CDR2 as SVGAGI. V gave up 8 bases and J gave up 0 bases, with 12 bases separating them. The CDR3 consists of 14 residues. This chain's CDR3 is CASARAVSTDTQYF. For the CDR3, the DNA is TGTGCCAGCGCGAGGGCAGTTAGCACAGATACGCAGTATTTT.

The chain couples TRBV9 to TRBJ1-1; 9 bases are a match to TRBD1. The CDR3 spans 16 residues. Germline V lookup: CDR1 SGDLS, CDR2 YYNGEE. Losses at the gene ends were 3 bases for V and 4 bases for J; bases not matched to a gene: 10. Here the CDR3 reads CASSAQQGAGSTEAFF. The DNA of the CDR3 is TGTGCCAGCAGCGCCCAACAGGGGGCAGGTAGCACTGAAGCTTTCTTT.

V is TRBV19 and J is TRBJ1-2, with TRBD1 matching 8 bases. This CDR3 contains 12 residues. V lost 8 bases, J lost 6 bases, and 5 bases stayed unmatched. In germline, CDR1 is LNHDA, CDR2 SQIVND (reference sequence). CDR3 DNA sequence: TGTGCCAGTCTTGACAGGGGTAATGGCTACACCTTC. This gives the protein CASLDRGNGYTF. Together with reference TRBV19 and TRBJ1-2, the CDR3 gives the full variable domain: DGGITQSPKYLFRKEGQNVTLSCEQNLNHDAMYWYRQDPGQGLRLIYYSQIVNDFQKGDIAEGYSVSREKKESFPLTVTSAQKNPTAFYLCASLDRGNGYTFGSGTRLTVV.

This clone turned up a few times. The J gene is TRBJ1-2, the V gene TRBV25-1, with 7 nucleotides matching TRBD1. The germline gives CDR1 MGHDK, CDR2 SYGVNS. Trimming cost V 4 bases and J 4 bases; bases outside gene matches: 9. The CDR3 has 15 residues. DNA for the CDR3: TGTGCCAGCAGTGGAGGCAAGGGACAGATCTATGGCTACACCTTC. This translates into CASSGGKGQIYGYTF.

This chain joins TRBV6-1 and TRBJ2-2, with 8 positions matching TRBD1. CDR3 length: 13 residues. Unmatched junction bases numbered 4, after V lost 7 bases and J lost 6 bases. Germline CDR1 and CDR2: MNHNS and SASEGT. The CDR3 bases are TGTGCCAGCATCAGGGGGCGCGCCGGGGAGCTGTTTTTT. This codes for CASIRGRAGELFF.

V gene TRBV28 combines with J gene TRBJ1-4, with D maybe TRBD1 (5 bases). The CDR3 runs to 14 residues. V was shortened by 5 bases and J by 7 bases, with 14 bases between the two germline ends. Per germline, CDR1 MDHEN and CDR2 SYDVKM. CDR3 sequence reads: CASSGSREGEKLFF. The CDR3 DNA reads as TGTGCCAGCAGTGGGTCCAGGGAGGGTGAAAAACTGTTTTTT.